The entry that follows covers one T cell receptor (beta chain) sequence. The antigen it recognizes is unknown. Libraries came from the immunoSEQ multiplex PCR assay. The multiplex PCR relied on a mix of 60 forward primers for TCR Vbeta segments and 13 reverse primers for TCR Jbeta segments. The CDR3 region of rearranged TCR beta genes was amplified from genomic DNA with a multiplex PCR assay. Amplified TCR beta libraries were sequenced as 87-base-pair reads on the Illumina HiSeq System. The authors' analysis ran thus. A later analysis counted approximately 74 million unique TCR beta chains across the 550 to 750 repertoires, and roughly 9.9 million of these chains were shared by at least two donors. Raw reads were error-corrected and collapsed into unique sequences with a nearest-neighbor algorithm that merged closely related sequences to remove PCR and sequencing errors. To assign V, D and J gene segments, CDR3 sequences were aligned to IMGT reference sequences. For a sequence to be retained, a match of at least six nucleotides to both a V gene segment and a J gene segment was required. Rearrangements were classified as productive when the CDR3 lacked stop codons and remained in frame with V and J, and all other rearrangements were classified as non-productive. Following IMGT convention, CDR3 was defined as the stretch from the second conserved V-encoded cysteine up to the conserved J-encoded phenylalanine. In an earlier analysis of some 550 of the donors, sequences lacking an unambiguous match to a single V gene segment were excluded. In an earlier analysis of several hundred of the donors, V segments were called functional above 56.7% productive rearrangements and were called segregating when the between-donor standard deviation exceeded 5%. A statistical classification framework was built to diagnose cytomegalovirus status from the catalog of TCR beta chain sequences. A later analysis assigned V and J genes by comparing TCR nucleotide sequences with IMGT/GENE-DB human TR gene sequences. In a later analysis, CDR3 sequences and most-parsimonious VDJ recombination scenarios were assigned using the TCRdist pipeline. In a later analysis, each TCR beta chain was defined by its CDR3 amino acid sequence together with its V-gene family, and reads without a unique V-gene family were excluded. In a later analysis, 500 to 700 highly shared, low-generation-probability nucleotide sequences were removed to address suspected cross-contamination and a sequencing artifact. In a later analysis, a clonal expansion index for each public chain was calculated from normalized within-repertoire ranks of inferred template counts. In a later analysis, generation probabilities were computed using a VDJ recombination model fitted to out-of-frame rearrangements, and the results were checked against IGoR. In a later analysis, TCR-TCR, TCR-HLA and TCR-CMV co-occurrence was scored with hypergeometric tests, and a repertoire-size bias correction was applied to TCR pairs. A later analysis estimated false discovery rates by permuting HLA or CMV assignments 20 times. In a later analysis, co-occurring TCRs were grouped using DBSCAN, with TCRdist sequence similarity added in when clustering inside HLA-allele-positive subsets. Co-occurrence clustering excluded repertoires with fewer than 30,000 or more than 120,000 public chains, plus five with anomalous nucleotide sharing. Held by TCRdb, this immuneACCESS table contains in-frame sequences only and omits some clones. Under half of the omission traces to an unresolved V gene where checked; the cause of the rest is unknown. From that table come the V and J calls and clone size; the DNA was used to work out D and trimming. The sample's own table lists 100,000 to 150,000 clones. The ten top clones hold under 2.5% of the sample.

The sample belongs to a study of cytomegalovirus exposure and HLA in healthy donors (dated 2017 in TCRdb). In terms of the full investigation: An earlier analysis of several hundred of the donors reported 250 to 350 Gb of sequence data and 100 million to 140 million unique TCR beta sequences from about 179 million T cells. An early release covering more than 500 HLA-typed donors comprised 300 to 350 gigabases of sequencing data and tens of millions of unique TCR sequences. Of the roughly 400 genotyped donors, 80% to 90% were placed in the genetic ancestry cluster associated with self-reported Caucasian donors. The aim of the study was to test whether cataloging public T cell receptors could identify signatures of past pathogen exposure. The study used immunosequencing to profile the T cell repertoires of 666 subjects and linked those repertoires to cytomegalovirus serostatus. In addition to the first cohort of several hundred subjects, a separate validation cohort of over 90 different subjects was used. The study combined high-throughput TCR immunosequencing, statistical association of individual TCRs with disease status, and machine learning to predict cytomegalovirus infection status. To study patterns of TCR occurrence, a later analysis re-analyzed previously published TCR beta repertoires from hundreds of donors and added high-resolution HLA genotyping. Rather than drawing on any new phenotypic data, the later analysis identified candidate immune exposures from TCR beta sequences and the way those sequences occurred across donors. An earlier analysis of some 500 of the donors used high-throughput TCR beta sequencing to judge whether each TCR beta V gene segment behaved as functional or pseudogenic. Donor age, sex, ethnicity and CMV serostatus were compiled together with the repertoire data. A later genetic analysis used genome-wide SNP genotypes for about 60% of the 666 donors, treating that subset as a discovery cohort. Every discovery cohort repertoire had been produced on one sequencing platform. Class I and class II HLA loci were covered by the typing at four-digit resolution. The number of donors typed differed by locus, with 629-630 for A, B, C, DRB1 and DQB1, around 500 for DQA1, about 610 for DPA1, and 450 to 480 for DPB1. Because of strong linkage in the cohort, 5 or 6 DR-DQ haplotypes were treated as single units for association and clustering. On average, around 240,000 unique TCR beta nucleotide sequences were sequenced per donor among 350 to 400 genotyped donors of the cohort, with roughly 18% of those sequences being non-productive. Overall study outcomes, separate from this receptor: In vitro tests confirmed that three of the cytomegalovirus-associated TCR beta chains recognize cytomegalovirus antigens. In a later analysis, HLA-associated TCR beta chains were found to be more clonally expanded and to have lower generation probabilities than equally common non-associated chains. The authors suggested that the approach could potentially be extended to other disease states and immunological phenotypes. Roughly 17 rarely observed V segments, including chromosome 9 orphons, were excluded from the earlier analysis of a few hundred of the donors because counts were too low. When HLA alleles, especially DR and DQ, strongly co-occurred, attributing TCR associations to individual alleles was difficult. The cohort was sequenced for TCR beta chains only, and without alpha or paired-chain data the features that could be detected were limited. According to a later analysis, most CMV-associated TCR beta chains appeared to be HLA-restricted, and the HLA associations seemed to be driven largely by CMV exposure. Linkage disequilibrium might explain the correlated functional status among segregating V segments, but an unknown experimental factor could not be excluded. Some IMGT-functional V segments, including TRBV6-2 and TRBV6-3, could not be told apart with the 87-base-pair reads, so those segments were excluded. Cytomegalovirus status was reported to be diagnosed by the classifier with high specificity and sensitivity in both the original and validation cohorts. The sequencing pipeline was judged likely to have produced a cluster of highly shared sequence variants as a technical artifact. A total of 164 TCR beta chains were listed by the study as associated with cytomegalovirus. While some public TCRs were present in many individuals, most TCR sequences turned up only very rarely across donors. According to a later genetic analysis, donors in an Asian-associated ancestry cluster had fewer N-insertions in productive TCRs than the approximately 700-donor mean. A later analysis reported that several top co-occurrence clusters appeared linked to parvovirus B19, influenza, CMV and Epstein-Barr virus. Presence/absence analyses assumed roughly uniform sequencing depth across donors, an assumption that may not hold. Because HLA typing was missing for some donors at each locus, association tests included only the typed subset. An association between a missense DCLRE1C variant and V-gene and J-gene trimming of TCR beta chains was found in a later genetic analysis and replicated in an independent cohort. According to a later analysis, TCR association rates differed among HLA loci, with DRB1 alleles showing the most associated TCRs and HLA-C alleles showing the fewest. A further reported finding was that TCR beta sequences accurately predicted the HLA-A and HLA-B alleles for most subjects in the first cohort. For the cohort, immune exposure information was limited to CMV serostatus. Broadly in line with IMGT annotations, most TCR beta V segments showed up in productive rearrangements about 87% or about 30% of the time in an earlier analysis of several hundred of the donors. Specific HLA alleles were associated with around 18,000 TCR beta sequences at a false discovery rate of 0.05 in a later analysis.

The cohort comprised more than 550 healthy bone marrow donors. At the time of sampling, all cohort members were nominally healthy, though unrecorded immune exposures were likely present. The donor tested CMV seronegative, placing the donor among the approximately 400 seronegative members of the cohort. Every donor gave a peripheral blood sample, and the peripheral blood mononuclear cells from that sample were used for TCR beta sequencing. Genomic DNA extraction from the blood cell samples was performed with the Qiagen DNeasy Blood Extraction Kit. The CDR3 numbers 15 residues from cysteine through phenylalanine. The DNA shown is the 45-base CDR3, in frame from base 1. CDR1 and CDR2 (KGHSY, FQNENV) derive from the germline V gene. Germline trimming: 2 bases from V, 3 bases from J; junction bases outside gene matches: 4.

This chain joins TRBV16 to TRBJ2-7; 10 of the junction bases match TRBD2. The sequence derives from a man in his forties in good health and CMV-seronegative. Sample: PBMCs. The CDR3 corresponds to CASSQGLADIYEQYF. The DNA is TGTGCCAGCAGCCAAGGACTAGCGGATATCTACGAGCAGTACTTC. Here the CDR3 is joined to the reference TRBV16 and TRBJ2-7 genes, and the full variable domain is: GEEVAQTPKHLVRGEGQKAKLYCAPIKGHSYVFWYQQVLKNEFKFLISFQNENVFDETGMPKERFSAKCLPNSPCSLEIQATKLEDSAVYFCASSQGLADIYEQYFGPGTRLTVT.